Listed here are 9 T cell receptor beta chains from one sample, sequenced in a study of T cells in Graves' hyperthyroidism and ophthalmopathy. TCR beta CDR3 region amplification was performed from RNA transcripts. HTBI primers were employed in a first-round RT-PCR of the TCR CDR3. TCRdb re-analysed the multiplex PCR reads in MiXCR, keeping a single row per CDR3 protein. The sample carries about 700,000 distinct CDR3 sequences, 12% to 15% recorded once. Source material: blood. Source of these receptors: a woman between 18 and 30 years old with Graves' hyperthyroidism.

The J gene is TRBJ1-4, the V gene TRBV5-1; possibly TRBD1 for D (5 bases). Trimming removed 5 bases from V and 7 bases from J, with 12 bases in between. The CDR3 is made up of 13 amino acids. The germline CDR1 and CDR2 sequences are SGHRS and YFSETQ. CDR3 DNA sequence: TGCGCCAGCAGTATCCGGCAGGGTGAAAAACTGTTTTTT. Its translation: CASSIRQGEKLFF.

This clonotype was counted ten times or more. The chain combines TRBV6-1 with TRBJ2-3; TRBD1 might be the D (8 bases). CDR1 and CDR2 (germline): MNHNS, SASEGT. Deletions cut 6 bases from V and 2 bases from J, with 15 bases between. The CDR3 is 15 amino acids. The CDR3 spells CASSITGGATDTQYF. In nucleotides, the CDR3 is TGTGCCAGCAGCATTACAGGGGGGGCCACAGATACGCAGTATTTT.

The rearrangement joins TRBV7-6 to TRBJ1-1; D not certain. The CDR3 sequence is 15 residues long. The germline V gene encodes CDR1 SGHVS and CDR2 FNYEAQ. Trimming took 7 bases from V and 4 from J, leaving 19 bases between them. This CDR3 is CASNNFPQRPTEAFF. The CDR3 DNA sequence: TGTGCCAGCAATAATTTCCCCCAGCGCCCCACTGAAGCTTTCTTT.

This chain uses TRBV19 with TRBJ1-5; D might be TRBD1 (5 bases). The CDR3 runs to 15 residues. Germline V gene lookup returns CDR1 LNHDA and CDR2 SQIVND (reference sequence). V gave up 7 bases and J gave up 3 bases, with 16 bases separating them. The CDR3 reads CASTLVGTFNQPQHF. CDR3 bases: TGTGCCAGTACCCTAGTTGGGACTTTCAATCAGCCCCAGCATTTT. Looking up the rest from reference TRBV19 and TRBJ1-5 gives the full variable domain: DGGITQSPKYLFRKEGQNVTLSCEQNLNHDAMYWYRQDPGQGLRLIYYSQIVNDFQKGDIAEGYSVSREKKESFPLTVTSAQKNPTAFYLCASTLVGTFNQPQHFGDGTRLSIL.

The V and J genes are TRBV12-3 or TRBV12-4 and TRBJ1-5; 7 bases are a match to TRBD1. The junction had 5 bases not matched to a gene; V was cut back by 4 bases and J by 8 bases. The CDR3 is 13 amino acids. The CDR3 DNA reads as TGTGCCAGCAGTTCAGGGGGAAGGGAGCCCCAGCATTTT. Translation gives CASSSGGREPQHF.

This clonotype was seen ten or more times. The CDR3 nucleotides read TGTGCCAGCAGTTTCTTCGGGCCTCTGGCACAGACCCAGTACTTC. Its translation is CASSFFGPLAQTQYF. This chain uses TRBV28 with TRBJ2-5; no definite D call. Germline loops: CDR1 MDHEN, CDR2 SYDVKM. V lost 3 bases and J 6 bases, leaving 17 bases between the germline ends. The CDR3 is 15 residues long.

This clonotype showed up just a few times. The chain has TRBV5-6 and TRBJ1-5; D remains ambiguous. This CDR3 region has 13 residues. Per germline, CDR1 SGHDT and CDR2 YYEEEE. With 2 bases removed from V and 4 bases from J, the gap between germline ends came to 7 bases. Here the CDR3 reads CASSLQQNQPQHF. As DNA, the CDR3 is TGTGCCAGCAGCTTACAACAGAATCAGCCCCAGCATTTT.

With regard to this clonotype: A read error may be the cause here, since a much bigger clone is one base away. Since no conserved phenylalanine or tryptophan closes the CDR3, a read error is the likely cause. This chain uses TRBV20-1 with TRBJ2-1; tentatively, D is TRBD1 or TRBD2 (5 bases each). The CDR3 covers 15 residues. With 2 bases removed from V and 0 bases from J, the gap between germline ends came to 11 bases. Germline loops: CDR1 DFQATT, CDR2 SNEGSKA (reference sequence). CDR3 region: CSARPGAGSYNEQFL. DNA for the CDR3: TGCAGTGCTAGACCCGGGGCAGGCTCCTACAATGAGCAGTTCCTC.

This clonotype appeared many times. This sequence joins TRBV7-2 and TRBJ2-7; weak D call: TRBD2 (6 bases). V gave up 5 bases and J gave up 2 bases, with 28 bases separating them. In germline, CDR1 is SGHTA, CDR2 FQGNSA. There are 19 residues in the CDR3. This chain's CDR3 is CASSPHRAAGRELPYEQYF. CDR3 bases: TGTGCCAGCAGCCCCCACCGAGCAGCGGGCCGTGAGTTACCCTACGAGCAGTACTTC.